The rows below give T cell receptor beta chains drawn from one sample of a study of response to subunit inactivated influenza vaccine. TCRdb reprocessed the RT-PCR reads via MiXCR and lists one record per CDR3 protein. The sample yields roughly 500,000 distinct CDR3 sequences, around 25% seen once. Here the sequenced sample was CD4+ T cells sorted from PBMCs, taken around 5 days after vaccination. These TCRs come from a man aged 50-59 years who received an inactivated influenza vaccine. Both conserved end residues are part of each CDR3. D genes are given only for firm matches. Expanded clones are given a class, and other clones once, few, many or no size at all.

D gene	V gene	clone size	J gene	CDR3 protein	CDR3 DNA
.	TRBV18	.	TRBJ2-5	CASSPRQNQETQYF	TGTGCCAGCTCACCACGGCAGAACCAAGAGACCCAGTACTTC
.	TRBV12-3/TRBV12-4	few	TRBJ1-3	CASTWAGNTIYF	TGTGCCAGCACCTGGGCTGGTAACACCATATATTTT
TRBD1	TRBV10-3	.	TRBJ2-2	CAISGTAFTGELFF	TGTGCCATCAGCGGGACAGCTTTCACCGGGGAGCTGTTTTTT
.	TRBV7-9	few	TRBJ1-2	CASSPDGDGYTF	TGTGCCAGCAGCCCGGACGGAGATGGCTACACCTTC
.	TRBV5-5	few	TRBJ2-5	CASSFRDEETQYF	TGTGCCAGCAGCTTCCGGGACGAAGAGACCCAGTACTTC
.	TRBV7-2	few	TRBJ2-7	CASSSQTGGSYEQYF	TGTGCCAGCAGCTCCCAAACAGGCGGCTCCTACGAGCAGTACTTC
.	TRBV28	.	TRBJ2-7	CASYSAGSYEQYF	TGTGCCAGCTATTCTGCAGGGTCCTACGAGCAGTACTTC
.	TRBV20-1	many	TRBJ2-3	CSARGSTDTQYF	TGCAGTGCTCGGGGTAGCACAGATACGCAGTATTTT
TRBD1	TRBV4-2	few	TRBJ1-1	CASSQGYRGTTEAFF	TGTGCCAGCAGCCAAGGGTACAGGGGGACCACTGAAGCTTTCTTT
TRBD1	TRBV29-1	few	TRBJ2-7	CSGQLTGPGEEQYF	TGCAGCGGCCAGCTGACAGGGCCCGGAGAAGAGCAGTACTTC
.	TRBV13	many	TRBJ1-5	CASSNRGGPQHF	TGTGCCAGCAGCAATAGGGGGGGTCCCCAGCATTTT
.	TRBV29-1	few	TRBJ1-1	CSVTTKFADTEAFF	TGCAGCGTCACCACAAAGTTTGCTGACACTGAAGCTTTCTTT
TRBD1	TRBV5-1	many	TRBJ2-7	CASSLEGAREQYF	TGCGCCAGCAGCTTGGAGGGGGCGCGGGAGCAGTACTTC
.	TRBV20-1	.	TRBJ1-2	CSARASGAHGYTF	TGCAGTGCTAGGGCCTCAGGGGCCCATGGCTACACCTTC
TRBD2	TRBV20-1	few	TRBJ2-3	CSASSLSGSIGTDTQYF	TGCAGTGCTAGCAGTCTAAGCGGGAGTATCGGCACAGATACGCAGTATTTT
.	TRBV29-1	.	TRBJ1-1	CSVAGAVGRSTEAFF	TGCAGCGTTGCCGGAGCCGTAGGGAGGAGCACTGAAGCTTTCTTT
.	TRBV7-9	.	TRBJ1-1	CASSAIGLNTEAFF	TGTGCCAGCAGCGCCATTGGACTAAACACTGAAGCTTTCTTT
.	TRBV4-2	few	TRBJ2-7	CASSKGRDLRSYEQYF	TGTGCCAGCAGCAAAGGAAGGGACCTAAGAAGCTACGAGCAGTACTTC
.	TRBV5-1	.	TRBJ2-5	CASRLGGANQETQYF	TGCGCCAGCAGGTTAGGAGGGGCAAACCAAGAGACCCAGTACTTC
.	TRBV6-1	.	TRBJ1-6	CASTNGGAGYNSPLHF	TGTGCCAGCACCAACGGGGGGGCAGGATATAATTCACCCCTCCACTTT
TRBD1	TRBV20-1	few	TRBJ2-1	CSASGTGSLNEQFF	TGCAGTGCTTCCGGGACAGGGAGTCTCAATGAGCAGTTCTTC
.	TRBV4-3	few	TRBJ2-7	CASSQEDINDDEQYF	TGCGCCAGCAGCCAGGAGGACATAAATGATGACGAGCAGTACTTC
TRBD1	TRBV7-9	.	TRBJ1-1	CASTQTGLGNTEAFF	TGTGCCAGCACTCAGACAGGGTTAGGGAACACTGAAGCTTTCTTT
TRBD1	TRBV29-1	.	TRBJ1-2	CSVGGQGYGYTF	TGCAGCGTTGGAGGACAGGGTTATGGCTACACCTTC
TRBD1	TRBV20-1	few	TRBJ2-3	CSAKGPGTGSTDTQYF	TGCAGTGCTAAGGGTCCCGGGACAGGGTCCACAGATACGCAGTATTTT
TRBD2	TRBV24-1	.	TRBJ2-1	CATRASGRDNEQFF	TGTGCCACCCGGGCTAGCGGGAGGGACAATGAGCAGTTCTTC
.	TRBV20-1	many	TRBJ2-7	CSAKDREGYEQYF	TGCAGTGCTAAAGACAGGGAGGGCTACGAGCAGTACTTC
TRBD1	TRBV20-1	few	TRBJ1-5	CSAGTANQPQHF	TGCAGTGCTGGGACAGCTAATCAGCCCCAGCATTTT
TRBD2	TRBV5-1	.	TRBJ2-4	CASSPYAGVAKNIQYF	TGCGCCAGCAGTCCTTACGCGGGGGTCGCCAAAAACATTCAGTACTTC
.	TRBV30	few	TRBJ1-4	CAWSVGGGNEKLFF	TGTGCCTGGAGTGTAGGGGGTGGTAATGAAAAACTGTTTTTT
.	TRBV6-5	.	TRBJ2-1	CASSDSRSPPWNEQFF	TGTGCCAGCAGTGATTCGAGGAGCCCTCCCTGGAATGAGCAGTTCTTC
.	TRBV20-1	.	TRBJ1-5	CSARPGNSNQPQHF	TGCAGTGCTAGGCCCGGGAACAGCAATCAGCCCCAGCATTTT
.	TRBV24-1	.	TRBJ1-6	CATSDWRGTTLHF	TGTGCCACCAGTGATTGGCGGGGGACCACCCTCCACTTT
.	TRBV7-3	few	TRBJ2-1	CASSLTWPQQFF	TGTGCCAGCAGCTTAACGTGGCCACAGCAGTTCTTC
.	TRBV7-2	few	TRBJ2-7	CASSTFGGNEQYF	TGTGCCAGCAGCACGTTCGGGGGAAACGAGCAGTACTTC
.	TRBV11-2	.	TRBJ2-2	CASNANTGELFF	TGTGCCAGCAACGCGAACACCGGGGAGCTGTTTTTT